The rows below give T cell receptor beta chains drawn from one sample of a study of cytomegalovirus exposure and HLA in healthy donors. Sequencing was performed with immunoSEQ multiplex PCR; in TCRdb, only in-frame clones are kept and a portion is missing. The table records nearly 65,000 clones, approximately 73% of them present only once. The sample consisted of PBMCs. The source of these receptors is a man in his fifties or sixties in good health and CMV-seronegative. Both conserved end residues are part of each CDR3. The D gene is left open where the match is weak. Clone size is stated in some rows and not others, as once, few, many or a class when expanded.

j_gene: TRBJ1-1; v_gene: TRBV6-1; d_gene: .; len: 13; abundance: few; CDR3aa: CASSEAGGTLAFF; CDR3nt: TGTGCCAGCAGTGAAGCTGGGGGGACCCTAGCTTTCTTT
j_gene: TRBJ1-1; v_gene: TRBV5-1; d_gene: TRBD1; len: 14; abundance: once; CDR3aa: CASSPGQVNTEAFF; CDR3nt: TGCGCCAGCAGCCCCGGACAGGTGAACACTGAAGCTTTCTTT
j_gene: TRBJ2-3; v_gene: TRBV7-9; d_gene: TRBD1; len: 16; abundance: .; CDR3aa: CASSLIGGQGTDTQYF; CDR3nt: TGTGCCAGCAGCTTAATAGGGGGCCAGGGCACAGATACGCAGTATTTT
j_gene: TRBJ2-7; v_gene: TRBV19; d_gene: .; len: 12; abundance: .; CDR3aa: CASSISGSEQYF; CDR3nt: TGTGCCAGTAGTATATCGGGTTCCGAGCAGTACTTC
j_gene: TRBJ1-2; v_gene: TRBV5-1; d_gene: .; len: 14; abundance: .; CDR3aa: CASSLEQGNYGYTF; CDR3nt: TGCGCCAGCAGCTTGGAGCAGGGGAACTATGGCTACACCTTC
j_gene: TRBJ2-3; v_gene: TRBV10-3; d_gene: TRBD2; len: 17; abundance: .; CDR3aa: CAISESIAGGRTDTQYF; CDR3nt: TGTGCCATCAGTGAGTCGATAGCGGGGGGACGCACAGATACGCAGTATTTT
j_gene: TRBJ1-4; v_gene: TRBV30; d_gene: .; len: 15; abundance: .; CDR3aa: CAWSVGTPGNEKLFF; CDR3nt: TGTGCCTGGAGTGTAGGGACTCCCGGTAATGAAAAACTGTTTTTT
j_gene: TRBJ2-1; v_gene: TRBV9; d_gene: .; len: 14; abundance: .; CDR3aa: CASSAPGTFNEQFF; CDR3nt: TGTGCCAGCAGCGCGCCCGGGACTTTCAATGAGCAGTTCTTC
j_gene: TRBJ1-6; v_gene: TRBV27; d_gene: TRBD1; len: 16; abundance: few; CDR3aa: CASRGPPSDRVSPLHF; CDR3nt: TGTGCCAGCAGGGGACCACCTTCAGACAGGGTTTCACCCCTCCACTTT
j_gene: TRBJ1-2; v_gene: TRBV7-2; d_gene: .; len: 15; abundance: .; CDR3aa: CASSLGSAGMGGYTF; CDR3nt: TGTGCTAGCAGCTTAGGAAGTGCGGGAATGGGCGGCTACACCTTC
j_gene: TRBJ2-4; v_gene: TRBV5-1; d_gene: TRBD2; len: 15; abundance: .; CDR3aa: CASSDGTSSKNIQYF; CDR3nt: TGCGCCAGCAGCGACGGGACTAGCTCCAAAAACATTCAGTACTTC
j_gene: TRBJ1-5; v_gene: TRBV5-1; d_gene: .; len: 14; abundance: few; CDR3aa: CASSLGGSNQPQHF; CDR3nt: TGCGCCAGCAGCTTGGGCGGGAGCAATCAGCCCCAGCATTTT
j_gene: TRBJ2-3; v_gene: TRBV4-2; d_gene: .; len: 17; abundance: .; CDR3aa: CASSQGDRDSHTDTQYF; CDR3nt: TGTGCCAGCAGCCAGGGAGACCGGGACTCTCACACAGATACGCAGTATTTT
j_gene: TRBJ1-2; v_gene: TRBV19; d_gene: TRBD1; len: 14; abundance: .; CDR3aa: CARHPGQRNYGYTF; CDR3nt: TGTGCCAGGCATCCGGGACAGAGAAACTATGGCTACACCTTC
j_gene: TRBJ1-1; v_gene: TRBV29-1; d_gene: TRBD1; len: 12; abundance: .; CDR3aa: CSFRRDRTEAFF; CDR3nt: TGCAGCTTCCGGAGGGACAGAACGGAAGCTTTCTTT
j_gene: TRBJ2-5; v_gene: TRBV11-2; d_gene: TRBD2; len: 13; abundance: .; CDR3aa: CASTRGGRETQYF; CDR3nt: TGTGCCAGCACCCGGGGGGGGAGAGAGACCCAGTACTTC